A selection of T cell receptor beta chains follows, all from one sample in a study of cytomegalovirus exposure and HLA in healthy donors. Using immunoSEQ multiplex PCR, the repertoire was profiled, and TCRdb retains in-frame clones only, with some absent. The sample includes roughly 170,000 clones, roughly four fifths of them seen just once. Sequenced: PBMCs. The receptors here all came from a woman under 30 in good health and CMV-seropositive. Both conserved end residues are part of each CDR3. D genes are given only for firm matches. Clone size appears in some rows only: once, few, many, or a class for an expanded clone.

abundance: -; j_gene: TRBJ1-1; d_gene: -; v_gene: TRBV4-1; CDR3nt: TGCGCCAGCAGCCAAGGGTCACAGGGCTACACTGAAGCTTTCTTT; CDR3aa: CASSQGSQGYTEAFF
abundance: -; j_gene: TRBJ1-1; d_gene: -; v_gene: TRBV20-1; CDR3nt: TGCAGTGTGACAGGGAACACTGAAGCTTTCTTT; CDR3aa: CSVTGNTEAFF
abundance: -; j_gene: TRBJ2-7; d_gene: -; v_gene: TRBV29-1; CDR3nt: TGCAGCGTAAGCTATCGGGGGGCGCTGGTCTACGAGCAGTACTTC; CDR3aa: CSVSYRGALVYEQYF
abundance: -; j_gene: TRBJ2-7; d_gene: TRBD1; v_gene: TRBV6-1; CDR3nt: TGTGCCAGCAGTGGCCGGGACAGGGGGCTCGAGCAGTACTTC; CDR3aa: CASSGRDRGLEQYF
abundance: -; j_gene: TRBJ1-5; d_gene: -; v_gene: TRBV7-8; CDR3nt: TGTGCCAGCAGCTTAGGCTCAATCTATAGCAATCAGCCCCAGCATTTT; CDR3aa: CASSLGSIYSNQPQHF
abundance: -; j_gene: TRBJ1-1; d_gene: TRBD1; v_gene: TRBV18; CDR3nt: TGTGCCAGCTCACCTACAGGGGGCGGGCAAGCTTTCTTT; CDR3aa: CASSPTGGGQAFF
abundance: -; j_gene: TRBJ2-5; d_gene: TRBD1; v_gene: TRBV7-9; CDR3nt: TGTGCCAGCACCCAGGGGGCCTATGAGACCCAGTACTTC; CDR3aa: CASTQGAYETQYF
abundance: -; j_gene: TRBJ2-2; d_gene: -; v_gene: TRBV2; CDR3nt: TGTGCCAGCAGGGACAGCCAGGGGACCGGGGAGCTGTTTTTT; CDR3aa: CASRDSQGTGELFF
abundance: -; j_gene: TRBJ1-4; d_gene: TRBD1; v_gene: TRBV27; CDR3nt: TGTGCCAGCAGTCCTTGGGGACAGGGGCGGAAAACTAATGAAAAACTGTTTTTT; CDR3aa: CASSPWGQGRKTNEKLFF
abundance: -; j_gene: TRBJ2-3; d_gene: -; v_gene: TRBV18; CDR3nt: TGTGCCAGCTCACTATTAGCGCCACCCACAGATACGCAGTATTTT; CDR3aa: CASSLLAPPTDTQYF
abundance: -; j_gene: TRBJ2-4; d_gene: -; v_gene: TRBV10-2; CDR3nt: TGCGCCAGCAGGGACAACAAAAACATTCAGTACTTC; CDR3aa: CASRDNKNIQYF
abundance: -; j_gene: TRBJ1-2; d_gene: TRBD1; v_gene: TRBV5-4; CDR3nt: TGTGCCAGCGTACCGGGGGACAGGGGCGGCTATGGCTACACCTTC; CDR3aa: CASVPGDRGGYGYTF
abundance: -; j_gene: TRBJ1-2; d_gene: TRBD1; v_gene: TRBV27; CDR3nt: TGTGCCAGCAGTTCCGCAGGGGGCAACTATGGCTACACCTTC; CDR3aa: CASSSAGGNYGYTF
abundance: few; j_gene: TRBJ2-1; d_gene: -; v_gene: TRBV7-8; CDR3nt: TGTGCCAGCAGCTTAAACAGCGGCGCAGCCTACAATGAGCAGTTCTTC; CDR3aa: CASSLNSGAAYNEQFF
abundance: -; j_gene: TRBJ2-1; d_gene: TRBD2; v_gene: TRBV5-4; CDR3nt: TGTGCCAGCAGCTTCGGGGGGGCAAGCTCCTACAATGAGCAGTTCTTC; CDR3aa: CASSFGGASSYNEQFF
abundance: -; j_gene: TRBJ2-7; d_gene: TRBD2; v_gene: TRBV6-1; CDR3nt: TGTGCCAGCACCAGGACTAGCGGCCACTACGAGCAGTACTTC; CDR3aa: CASTRTSGHYEQYF
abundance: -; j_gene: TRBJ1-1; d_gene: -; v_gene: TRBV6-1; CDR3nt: TGTGCCAGCAGTGAAGGTTCAGAAAACACTGAAGCTTTCTTT; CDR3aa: CASSEGSENTEAFF
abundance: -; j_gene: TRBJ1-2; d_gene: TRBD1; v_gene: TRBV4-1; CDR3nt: TGCGCCAGCAGCCAAGATGTGGCAGGGGGCTTGATTAGCTATGGCTACACCTTC; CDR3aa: CASSQDVAGGLISYGYTF
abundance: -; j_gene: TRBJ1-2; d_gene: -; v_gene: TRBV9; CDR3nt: TGTGCCAGCAGCCCCCAACAGGGAATTGGCTACACCTTC; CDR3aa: CASSPQQGIGYTF
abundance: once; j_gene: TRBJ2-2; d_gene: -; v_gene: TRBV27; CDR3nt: TGTGCCAGCAAGGAGGGGGGGTACACCGGGGAGCTGTTTTTT; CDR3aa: CASKEGGYTGELFF
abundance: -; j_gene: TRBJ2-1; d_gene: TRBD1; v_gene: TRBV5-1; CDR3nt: TGCGCCAGCAGCTCGTCCCGGGACAGGGGGGATGAGCAGTTCTTC; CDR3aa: CASSSSRDRGDEQFF
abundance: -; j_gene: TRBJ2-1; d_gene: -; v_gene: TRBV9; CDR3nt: TGTGCCAGCAGCTACCGTCCCCAGTACAATGAGCAGTTCTTC; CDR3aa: CASSYRPQYNEQFF
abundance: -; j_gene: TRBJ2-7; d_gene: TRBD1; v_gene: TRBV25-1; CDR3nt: TGTGCCAGCAGTGAATTCCACAGGGGCTACGAGCAGTACTTC; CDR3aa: CASSEFHRGYEQYF
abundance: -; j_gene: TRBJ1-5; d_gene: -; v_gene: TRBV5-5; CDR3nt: TGTGCCAGCAGCTTGGCCGTGGGGGCGGCTCAGCCCCAGCATTTT; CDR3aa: CASSLAVGAAQPQHF
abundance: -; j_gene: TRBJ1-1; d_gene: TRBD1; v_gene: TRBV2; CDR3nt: TGTGCCAGCAGTCTCGGACAGGGGGATGAAGCTTTCTTT; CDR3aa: CASSLGQGDEAFF
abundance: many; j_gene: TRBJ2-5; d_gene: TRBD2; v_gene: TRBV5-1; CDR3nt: TGCGCCAGCAGCTTGTGGCGGGGGGATGAGACCCAGTACTTC; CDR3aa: CASSLWRGDETQYF
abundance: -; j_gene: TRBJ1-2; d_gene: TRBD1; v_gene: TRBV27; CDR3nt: TGTGCCAGCAGTTTAAGGACAGGGGGGAGCTACACCTTC; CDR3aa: CASSLRTGGSYTF
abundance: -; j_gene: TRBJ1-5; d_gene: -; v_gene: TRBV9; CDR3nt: TGTGCCAGCAGCGTAGGCGGCGACAATCAGCCCCAGCATTTT; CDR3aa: CASSVGGDNQPQHF
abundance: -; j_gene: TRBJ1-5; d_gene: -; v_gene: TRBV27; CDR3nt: TGTGCCAGCAGTGAGGCGGGGCACCACAATCAGCCCCAGCATTTT; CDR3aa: CASSEAGHHNQPQHF
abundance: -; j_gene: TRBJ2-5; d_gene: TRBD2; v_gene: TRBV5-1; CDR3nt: TGCGCCAGCAGCTTGGGGCGAGCTAGCGGGGGAGAGACCCAGTACTTC; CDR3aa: CASSLGRASGGETQYF
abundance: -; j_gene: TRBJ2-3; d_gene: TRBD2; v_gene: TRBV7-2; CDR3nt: TGTGCCAGCAGCTCCCCTAGCGGAAGCACAGATACGCAGTATTTT; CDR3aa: CASSSPSGSTDTQYF
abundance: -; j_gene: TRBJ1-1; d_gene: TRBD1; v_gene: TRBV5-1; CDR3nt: TGCGCCAGCAGCTTGCCGCAGGGGGAAACTGAAGCTTTCTTT; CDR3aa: CASSLPQGETEAFF
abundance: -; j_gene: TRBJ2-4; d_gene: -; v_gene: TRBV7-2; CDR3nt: TGTGCCAGCAGCCTAGGGGGGGTAGAAAACATTCAGTACTTC; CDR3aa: CASSLGGVENIQYF
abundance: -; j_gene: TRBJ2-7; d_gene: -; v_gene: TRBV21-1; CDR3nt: TGTGCCAGCAGCAAAAAGCGGGGGACTTACGAGCAGTACTTC; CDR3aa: CASSKKRGTYEQYF
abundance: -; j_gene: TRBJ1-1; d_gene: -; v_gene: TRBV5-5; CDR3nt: TGTGCCAGCAGCCGTTCTCTCACAGCCACTGAAGCTTTCTTT; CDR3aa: CASSRSLTATEAFF
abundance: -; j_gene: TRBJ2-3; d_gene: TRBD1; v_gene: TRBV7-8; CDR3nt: TGTGCCAACTCACAGGGGGCAAGCACAGATACGCAGTATTTT; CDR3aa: CANSQGASTDTQYF
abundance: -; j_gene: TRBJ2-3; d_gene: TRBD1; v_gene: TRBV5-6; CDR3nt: TGTGCCAGCAGCTTACTCAGACAGGGTTTCACAGATACGCAGTATTTT; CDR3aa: CASSLLRQGFTDTQYF
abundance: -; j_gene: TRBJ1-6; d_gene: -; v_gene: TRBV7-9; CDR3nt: TGTGCCAGCAGCTTACAATATTCACCCCTCCACTTT; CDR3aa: CASSLQYSPLHF
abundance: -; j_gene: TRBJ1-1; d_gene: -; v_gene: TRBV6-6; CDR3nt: TGTGCCAGCTCCGACAGATCGAGGACTGAAGCTTTCTTT; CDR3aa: CASSDRSRTEAFF
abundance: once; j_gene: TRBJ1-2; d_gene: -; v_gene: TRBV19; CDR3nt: TGTGCCAGTAGTATAGTTGGGGGCGTCTATGGCTACACCTTC; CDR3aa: CASSIVGGVYGYTF
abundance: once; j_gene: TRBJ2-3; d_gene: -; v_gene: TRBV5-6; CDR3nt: TGTGCCAGCAGCCCGAGATCTTGGTTACAGGGCACAGATACGCAGTATTTT; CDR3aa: CASSPRSWLQGTDTQYF
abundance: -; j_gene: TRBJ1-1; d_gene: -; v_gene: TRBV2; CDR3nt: TGTGCCAGCAGTGTGAGGCTGCTGAACACTGAAGCTTTCTTT; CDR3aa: CASSVRLLNTEAFF
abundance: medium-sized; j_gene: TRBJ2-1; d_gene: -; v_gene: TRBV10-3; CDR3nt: TGTGCCATCACGGGGAACGATCTACGGAATGAGCAGTTCTTC; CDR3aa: CAITGNDLRNEQFF
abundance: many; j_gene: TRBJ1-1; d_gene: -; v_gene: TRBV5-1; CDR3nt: TGCGCCAGCAGCTTTGGAGTAGTGAACACTGAAGCTTTCTTT; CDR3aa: CASSFGVVNTEAFF
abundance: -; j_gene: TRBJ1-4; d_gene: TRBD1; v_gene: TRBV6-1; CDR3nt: TGTGCCAGCAGTACAGGGGGTACTAATGAAAAACTGTTTTTT; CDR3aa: CASSTGGTNEKLFF
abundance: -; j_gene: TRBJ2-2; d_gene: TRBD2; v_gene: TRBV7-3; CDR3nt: TGTGCCAGCAGCTTCGGCTCCCGGGGGGGATGGGCGAACACCGGGGAGCTGTTTTTT; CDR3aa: CASSFGSRGGWANTGELFF
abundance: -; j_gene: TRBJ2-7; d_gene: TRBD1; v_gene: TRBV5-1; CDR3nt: TGCGCCAGCAGCCGGGAAACGACAGGGCAAGAGCAGTACTTC; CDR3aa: CASSRETTGQEQYF
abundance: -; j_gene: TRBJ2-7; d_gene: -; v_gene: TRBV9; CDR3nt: TGTGCCAGCAGCGTACAGGGGGGCTACGAGCAGTACTTC; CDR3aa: CASSVQGGYEQYF
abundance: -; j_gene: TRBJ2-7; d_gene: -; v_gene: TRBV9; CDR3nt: TGTGCCAGCAGCGTAGGTGCGGTGGGTTTTTTTGAGCAGTACTTC; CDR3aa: CASSVGAVGFFEQYF
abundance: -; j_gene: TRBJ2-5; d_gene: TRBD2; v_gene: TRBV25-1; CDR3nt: TGTGCCAGCAGTGAATTGTCTAGCGGTGGCTTTACGCCCCAGTACTTC; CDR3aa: CASSELSSGGFTPQYF